This TCR beta chain was captured in a study of blood T cell repertoires in COVID-19 (TCRdb year 2020). Regarding the complete study: The collaborator samples originated in the United States, Italy and Spain and spanned the acute and convalescent phases of COVID-19. The material from the prospective study consisted of cDNA or gDNA derived from T cells, B-cell-depleted T cells, or PBMCs. Subjects who had been exposed to COVID-19, were actively infected with it, or had recovered from it provided the deeply sampled blood TCRbeta repertoires that made up the dataset. The repertoires were made available in a free public database intended to serve as a resource for research on the immune response to SARS-CoV-2. Where available, HLA class I and class II types were taken from metadata supplied by the sample provider and were not determined by assay-based typing. Samples were obtained from the ongoing ImmuneRACE study (first 160 participants) and from over 1,000 subjects provided by 6 global collaborators. The sample metadata nearly always contained a de-identified subject ID, COVID-19 status, age in years and sex.

Each collaborating institution followed its own protocols to collect whole blood in K2EDTA tubes. For TCRbeta analysis, collaborators shipped samples in one of three forms: frozen whole blood, isolated PBMCs, or DNA extracted from either of those sample types. The CDR3 measures 16 amino acids from cysteine to phenylalanine. Of all the DNA, just the CDR3 is kept, 48 bases in frame from base 1. The junction shows trimming of 1 base on V and 4 bases on J, and the gene matches do not reach 9 bases of it. For CDR1 and CDR2, the germline V gene (reference sequence) lists LNHDA and SQIVND. Overall study outcomes, separate from this receptor: How much clinical and demographic metadata was included differed by source and by participant, and the metadata was provided uncurated.

TCRbeta CDR3 regions were amplified from genomic DNA by means of the immunoSEQ Assay, a bias-controlled multiplex PCR. The published analysis was carried out like this. Within the assay, amplification of reference gene primers was used to estimate how many nucleated cells each sample contained. To quantify the absolute abundance of each unique TCRbeta CDR3 rearrangement, sequence reads were collapsed and filtered. For each sample, productive Simpson clonality was calculated by taking the square root of Simpson's diversity index across productive rearrangements. The immuneACCESS repertoire file appears here via TCRdb, limited to in-frame rearrangements. These files lack a portion of the clones; in checked studies, under half of the deficit traces to unresolved V genes, and the cause of the others is not known. V and J calls and clone size come straight from that table; D and trimming were deduced from the DNA. The sample profile shows just over 50,000 clones; about 82% of them were found once. About 4.1% of the sample is held by the ten biggest clonotypes.

With respect to this clone: Its antigen is not yet known. No per-base quality is available; no much larger clone lies one base away.

The V gene is TRBV19 and the J gene is TRBJ1-2, with 7 bases in between that match TRBD1. The specimen sequenced was peripheral blood. The receptor's source is an elderly man with active COVID-19. CDR3 reads: CASSIGTGDPLYGYTF. The DNA sequence is given as TGTGCCAGTAGTATAGGAACAGGGGACCCACTCTATGGCTACACCTTC.